This T cell receptor beta chain was sequenced during a study of blood T cell repertoires in COVID-19 (dated by TCRdb to the early 2020s). As for the study more broadly: Samples covering the acute and convalescent phases of COVID-19 were provided by collaborators in the United States, Italy and Spain. The dataset comprised deeply sampled blood TCRbeta repertoires from subjects exposed to, actively infected with, or recovered from COVID-19. Where available, HLA class I and class II types were obtained from metadata supplied by the sample provider rather than from assay-based typing. The material from the prospective study consisted of cDNA or gDNA derived from T cells, B-cell-depleted T cells, or PBMCs. Samples were obtained from the ongoing ImmuneRACE study (first 160 participants) and from over 1,000 subjects provided by 6 global collaborators. Sample metadata almost always included a de-identified subject ID, COVID-19 status, age in years and sex. The repertoires were released in a freely available public database intended as a resource for research on the immune response to SARS-CoV-2.

Findings and caveats that apply to the study as a whole: The quantity of clinical and demographic metadata differed by source and by participant and was supplied without curation.

The germline V gene supplies CDR1 SGHRS and CDR2 YFSETQ. Spanning cysteine to phenylalanine, the CDR3 consists of 14 amino acids. Left in the record is the CDR3 DNA by itself, 42 bases read in frame from the first base. Compared with germline, V lacks 4 bases and J lacks 5 bases; bases without a gene match: 3. TCRbeta CDR3 regions were amplified from genomic DNA by means of the immunoSEQ Assay, a bias-controlled multiplex PCR. In the source study's methods: The number of nucleated cells in each sample was estimated from the amplification of reference gene primers within the assay. Sequence reads were collapsed and filtered to measure the absolute abundance of every unique TCRbeta CDR3 rearrangement. Productive Simpson clonality was computed per sample as the square root of Simpson's diversity index over productive rearrangements. TCRdb stores this immuneACCESS table with in-frame sequences only. Part of the clones is absent; in the studies checked, under half of the shortfall reflects unresolved V genes, and no reason is known for the rest. That table is the source of V, J and clone size, and D and trimming were worked out from the DNA. The sample table shows under 100,000 clones, and around 87% are seen once. 1.1% of the sample belongs to the ten largest clones.

This clone was seen more than once but under ten times. Its specific antigen is unknown. No base qualities exist here, and no much larger clone lies one base off it. The collaborating institutions used their own protocols to collect whole blood in K2EDTA tubes. Collaborator samples were shipped for TCRbeta analysis as frozen whole blood, isolated PBMCs, or DNA extracted from either sample type. Source material: peripheral blood. The origin of this receptor is a human donor in a cohort sampled during active COVID-19. Here the chain combines TRBV5-1 and TRBJ1-5, and 10 junction bases match TRBD1. The CDR3 protein: CASSLTGGHQPQHF. The sequenced DNA: TGCGCCAGCAGCCTGACAGGGGGCCATCAGCCCCAGCATTTT. Reference TRBV5-1 and TRBJ1-5 proteins supply the regions before and after the CDR3; the full variable domain is: KAGVTQTPRYLIKTRGQQVTLSCSPISGHRSVSWYQQTPGQGLQFLFEYFSETQRNKGNFPGRFSGRQFSNSRSEMNVSTLELGDSALYLCASSLTGGHQPQHFGDGTRLSIL.